The rows below give T cell receptor beta chains drawn from one sample of a study of T cell repertoires in cytomegalovirus infection. Via MiXCR, TCRdb re-called the reads, giving one row per CDR3 protein. This table has 130,000 or so distinct CDR3 sequences, 5.5% to 7% appearing once. Specimen: PBMCs. The receptors stem from a human donor in good health (CMV status not recorded). Some clones in this sample may be carry-over from other donors' samples. Both conserved end residues are part of each CDR3. Each record gives: J gene, CDR3 length, D gene, V gene, clone size, CDR3 DNA, CDR3 protein. The D gene is left open where the match is weak. Size is stated for part of the rows, as once, few or many counts, or as a class when the clone is expanded.

TRBJ1-1,14,TRBD1,TRBV7-8,many,TGTGCCAGCAGCTTAGCGGCGACAGGGGGCCTAGCTTTCTTT,CASSLAATGGLAFF
TRBJ1-2,14,.,TRBV2,.,TGTGCCAGCAGTGTAGAGGGGGATCACTATGGCTACACCTTC,CASSVEGDHYGYTF
TRBJ2-1,15,.,TRBV28,many,TGTGCCAGCAGTTTATTGGGGGGGCCCTACAATGAGCAGTTCTTC,CASSLLGGPYNEQFF
TRBJ2-7,15,TRBD1,TRBV24-1,many,TGTGCCACCAGTGACGCAGGACAGGGGGCGGACGAGCAGTACTTC,CATSDAGQGADEQYF
TRBJ2-5,15,TRBD1,TRBV29-1,few,TGCAGCGTTGAAGGTTACAGGGGATTGAAAGAGACCCAGTACTTC,CSVEGYRGLKETQYF
TRBJ2-1,14,.,TRBV24-1,many,TGTGCCACCAGTGCTGCGAGCCCCCGGGATGAGCAGTTCTTC,CATSAASPRDEQFF
TRBJ2-1,15,TRBD2,TRBV7-8,many,TGTGCCAGCAGCTTTACTAGCGGGGGCCCCAATGAGCAGTTCTTC,CASSFTSGGPNEQFF
TRBJ2-2,15,.,TRBV20-1,few,TGCAGTGCTAACCAGGGTTTCCACATGACCGGGGAGCTGTTTTTT,CSANQGFHMTGELFF
TRBJ1-6,16,.,TRBV28,few,TGTGCCAGCAGTTTCCTGGGGGGCGCGGGTAATTCACCCCTCCACTTT,CASSFLGGAGNSPLHF
TRBJ1-3,15,.,TRBV7-2,many,TGTGCCAGCAGCACCACGAACGGGTGGAGAAACACCATATATTTT,CASSTTNGWRNTIYF
TRBJ1-1,15,.,TRBV19,many,TGTGCCAGTAGTCTGGACGGGACTTCCGGCACTGAAGCTTTCTTT,CASSLDGTSGTEAFF
TRBJ2-3,17,.,TRBV12-3/TRBV12-4,many,TGTGCCAGCAGTCTCCGGACGGGGCTCCTTCTCACGCATACGCAGTATTTT,CASSLRTGLLLTHTQYF
TRBJ2-1,12,.,TRBV10-3,many,TGTGCCATCAGTGAGTCGCCCGTCCCTCAGTTCTTC,CAISESPVPQFF
TRBJ1-2,13,TRBD1,TRBV2,many,TGTGCCAGCAAAAAGACAGGGATTTATGGCTACACCTTC,CASKKTGIYGYTF
TRBJ2-7,14,TRBD1,TRBV7-9,few,TGTGCCAGCAGCCTTACAGGGGGCTTCGACGAGCAGTACTTC,CASSLTGGFDEQYF
TRBJ1-4,16,.,TRBV7-2,many,TGTGCCAGCAGCTTCGGGGGCGCGTTTGGTAATGAAAAACTGTTTTTT,CASSFGGAFGNEKLFF
TRBJ1-2,14,TRBD1,TRBV28,many,TGTGCCAGCAGTGGTACCGGGACAGGCTATGGCTACACCTTC,CASSGTGTGYGYTF
TRBJ1-5,14,.,TRBV20-1,few,TGCAGTGCTAGTTTGGGCAGGCGGAATCAGCCCCAGCATTTT,CSASLGRRNQPQHF
TRBJ1-3,14,TRBD1,TRBV12-3/TRBV12-4,many,TGTGCCAGCAGTCAGGGGGGCTCTGGAAACACCATATATTTT,CASSQGGSGNTIYF
TRBJ2-5,14,TRBD2,TRBV6-1,many,TGTGCCAGCAGAAGTGCGGGGAGGGGAGAGACCCAGTACTTC,CASRSAGRGETQYF
TRBJ1-1,15,TRBD1,TRBV28,few,TGTGCCTCCTCGGGGACAGGGGGCGCTTACACTGAAGCTTTCTTT,CASSGTGGAYTEAFF
TRBJ2-7,13,TRBD2,TRBV20-1,.,TGCAGTGCTAGAGAGGGAGGGCCCTACGAGCAGTACTTC,CSAREGGPYEQYF
TRBJ2-2,14,.,TRBV7-7,many,TGTGCCAGCAGCCCAAGGGCGGGCACCGGGGAGCTGTTTTTT,CASSPRAGTGELFF
TRBJ2-7,13,.,TRBV5-6,many,TGTGCCAGCAGCTTTCGCCGGAGATACGAGCAGTACTTC,CASSFRRRYEQYF
TRBJ2-7,15,.,TRBV11-2,.,TGTGCCAGCAGCTCCCCCGGGACTTCCCCCTACGAGCAGTACTTC,CASSSPGTSPYEQYF
TRBJ2-5,15,.,TRBV6-6,many,TGTGCCAGCAGTTACCCCCCGCAGGTCCAAGAGACCCAGTACTTC,CASSYPPQVQETQYF
TRBJ1-1,16,TRBD1,TRBV9,.,TGTGCCAGCAGCAAGACAGGGAATTCGATGAACACTGAAGCTTTCTTT,CASSKTGNSMNTEAFF
TRBJ2-2,16,TRBD1,TRBV12-3/TRBV12-4,many,TGTGCCAGCAGTTTTTCGGGACAGACTTACACCGGGGAGCTGTTTTTT,CASSFSGQTYTGELFF
TRBJ1-1,14,TRBD1,TRBV30,many,TGTGCCTGCAGAGTGATACAGGGGATCACTGAAGCTTTCTTT,CACRVIQGITEAFF
TRBJ1-2,15,TRBD1,TRBV7-2,many,TGTGCCAGCAGCTTACTCTCGGGACAGGCTAGTGATTGCACCTTC,CASSLLSGQASDCTF
TRBJ2-7,14,.,TRBV27,many,TGTGCCAGCAGTTTCATCTCTGCGGCCTACGAGCAGTACTTC,CASSFISAAYEQYF
TRBJ2-7,13,.,TRBV29-1,few,TGCAGCGGCCGGGACACTCGCTCCTACGAGCAGTACTTC,CSGRDTRSYEQYF
TRBJ2-1,15,TRBD1,TRBV25-1,.,TGTGCCAGCAGTGAACCAGGACAGGGCATCAATGAGCAGTTCTTC,CASSEPGQGINEQFF
TRBJ1-1,14,.,TRBV2,few,TGTGCCAGCAGATTCGATGAAGGGGGGACTGAAGCTTTCTTT,CASRFDEGGTEAFF
TRBJ2-1,14,.,TRBV29-1,few,TGCAGCGTTGTGGGAGAGAGCTCCTACAATGAGCAGTTCTTC,CSVVGESSYNEQFF
TRBJ1-1,14,.,TRBV4-1,few,TGCGCCAGCAGCCACCCGAATCTGGGTGGGGAAGCTTTCTTT,CASSHPNLGGEAFF
TRBJ1-2,13,TRBD1,TRBV7-2,many,TGTGCCAGCAGCCGAGACAGGGTACGCGGCTACACCTTC,CASSRDRVRGYTF
TRBJ2-5,14,.,TRBV12-3/TRBV12-4,many,TGTGCCAGCAGTCAATCGGGGGTTCAAGAGACCCAGTACTTC,CASSQSGVQETQYF
TRBJ1-2,12,TRBD1,TRBV20-1,.,TGCAGTGCTGACAGGGGCGGCTATGGCTACACCTTC,CSADRGGYGYTF
TRBJ2-7,14,TRBD1,TRBV6-2/TRBV6-3,few,TGTGCCAGCAGTACCGGGACAGGGGTAGGCGAGCAGTACTTC,CASSTGTGVGEQYF
TRBJ2-5,13,.,TRBV7-2,many,TGTGCCAGCCACCAAGGAGGGCTAGAGACCCAGTACTTC,CASHQGGLETQYF
TRBJ2-2,15,TRBD1,TRBV7-3,many,TGTGCCAGCAGCTCAGGGGGCGCAGACACCGGGGAGCTGTTTTTT,CASSSGGADTGELFF
TRBJ2-1,14,.,TRBV5-1,many,TGCGCCAGCAGCTTGATTCATCGGCACAATGAGCAGTTCTTC,CASSLIHRHNEQFF
TRBJ1-2,14,TRBD1,TRBV29-1,few,TGCAGCGTTGGACAGGGGAGAACTAACTATGGCTACACCTTC,CSVGQGRTNYGYTF
TRBJ2-1,13,.,TRBV29-1,.,TGCAGCCCCAGGCTCCCAGACGACAATGAGCAGTCCTTC,CSPRLPDDNEQSF
TRBJ1-1,15,.,TRBV6-2/TRBV6-3,.,TGTGCCAGCAGGCCGTCAGGGGCCCTGGACACTGAAGCTTTCTTT,CASRPSGALDTEAFF
TRBJ1-1,13,.,TRBV12-3/TRBV12-4,.,TGTGCCAGCACCACGACAGGGAACACTGAAGCTTTCTTT,CASTTTGNTEAFF
TRBJ1-2,15,.,TRBV5-6,few,TGTGCCAGCAGCTTGAAGGGCCACGACTTCTATGGCTACACCTTC,CASSLKGHDFYGYTF
TRBJ2-3,15,TRBD1,TRBV6-1,many,TGTGCCAGCAAAGTGTGGGACAGGGAGGCAGATACGCAGTATTTT,CASKVWDREADTQYF
TRBJ1-5,15,.,TRBV15,few,TGTGCCACCAGTGGGTTTCGGGGAGCCAATCAGCCCCAGCATTTT,CATSGFRGANQPQHF
TRBJ2-2,12,.,TRBV28,.,TGTGCCAGCACCTTTAGCACCGGGGAGCTGTTTTTT,CASTFSTGELFF
TRBJ2-7,16,TRBD1,TRBV28,.,TGTGCCAGCAGTTCGAACTTCGGACAGGGTACCTACGAGCAGTACTTC,CASSSNFGQGTYEQYF
TRBJ1-5,12,.,TRBV19,many,TGTGCCAGTAGTGGAAACGGTCAGCCCCAGCATTTT,CASSGNGQPQHF
TRBJ2-5,14,.,TRBV7-3,many,TGTGCCAGCAGCTTAAATCCCTGGGGAGAGACCCAGTACTTC,CASSLNPWGETQYF